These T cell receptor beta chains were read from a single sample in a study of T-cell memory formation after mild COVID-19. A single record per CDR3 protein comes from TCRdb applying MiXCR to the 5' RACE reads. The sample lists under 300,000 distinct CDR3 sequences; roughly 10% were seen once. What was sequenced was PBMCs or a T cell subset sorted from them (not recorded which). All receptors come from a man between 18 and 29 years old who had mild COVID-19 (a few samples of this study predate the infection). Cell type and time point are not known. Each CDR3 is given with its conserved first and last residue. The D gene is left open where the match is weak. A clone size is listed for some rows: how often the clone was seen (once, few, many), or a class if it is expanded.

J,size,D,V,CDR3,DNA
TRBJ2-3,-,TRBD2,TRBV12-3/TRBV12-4,CASSLVGGALDTQYF,TGTGCCAGCAGTTTAGTCGGGGGGGCCCTAGATACGCAGTATTTT
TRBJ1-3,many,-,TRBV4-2,CASSPESASGNTIYF,TGTGCCAGCAGCCCCGAATCGGCCTCTGGAAACACCATATATTTT
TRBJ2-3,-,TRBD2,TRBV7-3,CASSSRTSGGRTDTQYF,TGTGCCAGCAGCTCACGGACTAGCGGGGGGCGGACAGATACGCAGTATTTT
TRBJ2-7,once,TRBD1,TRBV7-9,CASSTGQVEAEQYF,TGTGCCAGCAGCACAGGACAGGTGGAGGCCGAGCAGTACTTC
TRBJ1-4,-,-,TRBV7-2,CASSFVSFPSKEKLFF,TGTGCCAGCAGCTTCGTCAGTTTCCCCTCTAAGGAAAAACTGTTTTTT
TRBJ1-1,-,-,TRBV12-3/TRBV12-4,CASSLMAMNTEAFF,TGTGCCAGCAGTTTAATGGCTATGAACACTGAAGCTTTCTTT
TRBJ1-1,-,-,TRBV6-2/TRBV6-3,CASSRQSTNEAFF,TGTGCCAGCAGCCGACAGAGTACCAATGAAGCTTTCTTT
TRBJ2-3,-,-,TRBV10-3,CAIRPGSTDTQYF,TGTGCCATCAGGCCGGGAAGCACAGATACGCAGTATTTT
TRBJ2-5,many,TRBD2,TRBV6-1,CASREGLAILETQYF,TGTGCCAGCAGAGAGGGACTAGCGATCTTGGAGACCCAGTACTTC
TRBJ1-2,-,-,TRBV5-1,CASSPGGVQAGYTF,TGCGCCAGCAGCCCCGGAGGTGTTCAGGCTGGCTACACCTTC